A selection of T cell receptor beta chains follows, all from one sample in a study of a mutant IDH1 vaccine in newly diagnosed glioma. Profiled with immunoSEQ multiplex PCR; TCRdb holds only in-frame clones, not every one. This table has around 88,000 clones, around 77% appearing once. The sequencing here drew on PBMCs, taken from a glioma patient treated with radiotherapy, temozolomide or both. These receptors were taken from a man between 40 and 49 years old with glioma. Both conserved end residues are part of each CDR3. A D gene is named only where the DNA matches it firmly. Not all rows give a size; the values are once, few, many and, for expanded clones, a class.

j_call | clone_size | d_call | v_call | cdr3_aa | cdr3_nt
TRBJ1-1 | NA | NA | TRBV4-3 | CASSQDLGGRLNTEAFF | TGCGCCAGCAGCCAAGATCTTGGTGGAAGACTAAACACTGAAGCTTTCTTT
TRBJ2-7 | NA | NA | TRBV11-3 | CASSFYTRLSTYEQYF | TGTGCCAGCAGCTTTTATACCCGTCTCAGCACCTACGAGCAGTACTTC
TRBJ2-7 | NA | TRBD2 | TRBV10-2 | CASSESSGGPTHYEQYF | TGCGCCAGCAGTGAGTCGAGCGGGGGCCCAACCCACTACGAGCAGTACTTC
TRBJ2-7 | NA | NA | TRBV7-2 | CASSPGGRQGRFMSYEQYF | TGTGCCAGCAGCCCCGGGGGGAGACAGGGCCGGTTTATGTCCTACGAGCAGTACTTC
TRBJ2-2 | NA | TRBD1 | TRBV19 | CASSGRQGTGELFF | TGTGCCAGTAGTGGGCGACAGGGCACCGGGGAGCTGTTTTTT
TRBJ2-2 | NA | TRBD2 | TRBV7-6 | CASSSGLAGLTGELFF | TGTGCCAGCAGTTCGGGACTAGCCGGGTTGACCGGGGAGCTGTTTTTT
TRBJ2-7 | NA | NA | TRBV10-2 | CASSDLSEQYF | TGCGCCAGCAGTGATCTTAGCGAGCAGTACTTC
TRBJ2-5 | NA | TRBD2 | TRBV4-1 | CASSPGGSGRAEETQYF | TGCGCCAGCAGCCCTGGTGGTAGCGGGAGGGCAGAAGAGACCCAGTACTTC
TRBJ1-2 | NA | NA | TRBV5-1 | CASSPRFNYGYTF | TGCGCCAGCAGCCCTAGATTTAACTATGGCTACACCTTC
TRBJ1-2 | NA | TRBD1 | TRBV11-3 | CASSRGQTGTGRCGYTF | TGTGCCAGCAGCCGAGGGCAGACTGGGACAGGGCGGTGTGGCTACACCTTC
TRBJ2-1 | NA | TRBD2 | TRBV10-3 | CAISDPAGSYNEQFF | TGTGCCATCAGTGACCCAGCGGGGTCCTACAATGAGCAGTTCTTC
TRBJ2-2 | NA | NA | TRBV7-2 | CASSRTGLTGELFF | TGTGCCAGCAGCCGGACGGGGCTCACCGGGGAGCTGTTTTTT
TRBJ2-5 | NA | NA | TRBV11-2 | CASSLGAGPQETQYF | TGTGCCAGCAGCCTAGGTGCAGGGCCCCAAGAGACCCAGTACTTC
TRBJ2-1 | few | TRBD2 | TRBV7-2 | CASSRDRLAGGNEQFF | TGTGCCAGCAGCAGAGACCGACTAGCGGGAGGTAATGAGCAGTTCTTC
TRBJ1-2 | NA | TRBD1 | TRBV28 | CASTSPGTGGFGYTF | TGTGCCAGCACCTCCCCGGGGACAGGGGGCTTTGGCTACACCTTC
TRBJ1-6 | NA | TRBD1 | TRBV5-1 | CASSSRQGARSPLHF | TGCGCCAGCAGCTCCAGACAGGGGGCTCGATCACCCCTCCACTTT
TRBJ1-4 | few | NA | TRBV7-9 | CASTDGPNEKLFF | TGTGCCAGCACCGATGGACCTAATGAAAAACTGTTTTTT
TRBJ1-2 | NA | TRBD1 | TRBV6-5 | CASSSGQGAFSYGYTF | TGTGCCAGCAGTTCAGGACAGGGGGCTTTCTCCTATGGCTACACCTTC
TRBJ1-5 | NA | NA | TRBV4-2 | CASSQEGTGLNQPQHF | TGTGCCAGCAGCCAAGAAGGTACAGGACTCAATCAGCCCCAGCATTTT
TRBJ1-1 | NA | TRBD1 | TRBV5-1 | CASSLPRTGGKVKNTEAFF | TGCGCCAGCAGCTTGCCCCGGACAGGGGGAAAAGTGAAGAACACTGAAGCTTTCTTT
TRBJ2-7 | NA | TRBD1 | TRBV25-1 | CASSVDRGWYEQYF | TGTGCCAGCAGTGTGGACAGGGGTTGGTACGAGCAGTACTTC
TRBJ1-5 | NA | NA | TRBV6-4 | CASSEQERQPQHF | TGTGCCAGCAGTGAGCAGGAAAGACAGCCCCAGCATTTT
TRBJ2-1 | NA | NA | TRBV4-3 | CASSQDPDGPSYNEQFF | TGCGCCAGCAGCCAAGACCCTGACGGGCCATCCTACAATGAGCAGTTCTTC
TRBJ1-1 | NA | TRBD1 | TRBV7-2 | CASSLYRGTTEAFF | TGTGCCAGCAGCCTCTACAGGGGGACCACTGAAGCTTTCTTT
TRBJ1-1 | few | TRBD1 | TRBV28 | CASAQGAVNTEAFF | TGTGCCAGCGCTCAGGGGGCGGTGAACACTGAAGCTTTCTTT
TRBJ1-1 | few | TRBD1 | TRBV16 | CASSHSGTVNTEAFF | TGTGCCAGCAGCCATTCCGGGACAGTGAACACTGAAGCTTTCTTT